Below are 4 T cell receptor beta chains sequenced from a single sample in a study of cytomegalovirus exposure and HLA in healthy donors. PCR used 60 Vbeta primers and 13 Jbeta primers. TCRdb keeps only in-frame clones here, not all; method: immunoSEQ multiplex PCR. The sample shows nearly 300,000 clones, roughly 85% of them seen only once. Sample: PBMCs. These receptors came from a man in his forties or fifties in good health and CMV-seropositive.

The V and J genes are TRBV7-9 and TRBJ1-2; D ambiguous. Per the germline V gene, CDR1 is SEHNR and CDR2 is FQNEAQ (reference sequence). This CDR3 region has 11 residues. Trimming stripped 6 bases from V and 8 bases from J, with 10 bases between. CDR3 bases: TGTGCCAGCAGTTTCAGTGGCGGCTACACCTTC. This translates into CASSFSGGYTF.

The CDR3 sequence: CASSSGQARHEQFF. In DNA form, the CDR3 reads TGTGCCAGCAGTTCAGGACAGGCCCGCCATGAGCAGTTCTTC. The rearrangement links TRBV28 to TRBJ2-1, with 7 bases matching TRBD1. Germline V gives CDR1 MDHEN, CDR2 SYDVKM. With 4 bases clipped from V and 8 bases from J, the junction kept 8 bases outside the gene matches. The CDR3 has 14 amino acids. The entire variable domain, with the rest obtained from reference TRBV28 and TRBJ2-1, is as follows: DVKVTQSSRYLVKRTGEKVFLECVQDMDHENMFWYRQDPGLGLRLIYFSYDVKMKEKGDIPEGYSVSREKKERFSLILESASTNQTSMYLCASSSGQARHEQFFGPGTRLTVL.

V usage is TRBV29-1 and J usage is TRBJ1-3, with 7 bases that match TRBD1. Germline V gives CDR1 SQVTM, CDR2 ANQGSEA. There are 13 residues in the CDR3. J gave up 2 bases and V 7 bases, and 5 bases lay outside the gene matches. The CDR3 protein is CSGAQGAGNTIYF. CDR3 bases: TGCAGCGGTGCCCAGGGGGCTGGAAACACCATATATTTT.

The chain is built from TRBV7-9 and TRBJ2-3, with D unclear. The CDR3 spans 14 residues. The V end was cut by 5 bases, the J end by 7 bases, with 16 bases between. The germline gives CDR1 SEHNR, CDR2 FQNEAQ (reference sequence). The CDR3 DNA follows: TGTGCCAGCAGCCTGATTGGCAGTCCGAATACGCAGTATTTT. Its protein is CASSLIGSPNTQYF.